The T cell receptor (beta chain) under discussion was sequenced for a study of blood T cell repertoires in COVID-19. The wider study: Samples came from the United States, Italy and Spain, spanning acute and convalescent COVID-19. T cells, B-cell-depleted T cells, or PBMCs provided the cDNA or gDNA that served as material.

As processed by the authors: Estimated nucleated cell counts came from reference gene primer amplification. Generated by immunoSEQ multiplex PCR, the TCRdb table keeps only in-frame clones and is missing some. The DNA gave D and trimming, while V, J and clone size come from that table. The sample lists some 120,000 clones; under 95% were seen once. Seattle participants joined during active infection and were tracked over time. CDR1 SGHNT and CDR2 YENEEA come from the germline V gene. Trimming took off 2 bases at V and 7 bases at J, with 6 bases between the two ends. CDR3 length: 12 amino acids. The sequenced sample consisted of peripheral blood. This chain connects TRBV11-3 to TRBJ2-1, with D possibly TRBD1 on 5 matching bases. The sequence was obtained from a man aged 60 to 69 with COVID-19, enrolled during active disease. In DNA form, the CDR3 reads TGTGCCAGCAGCTTACAGGGAAATGAGCAGTTCTTC. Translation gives CASSLQGNEQFF.